These 12 T cell receptor beta chains originate from one sample sequenced in a study of beta chain features in type 1 diabetes. Study-wide points: In all four CD4+ subsets, TCRB CDR3 length was significantly, moderately reduced in type 1 diabetes.

Their recognized antigens are unknown. Sequenced material consisted of expressed TCRB transcripts (all of the isolated RNA was reverse transcribed). Only in-frame clones appear in the TCRdb table, and some are missing; sequencing was by immunoSEQ multiplex PCR. This table has under 300,000 clones, 16% appearing once. The sample taken for sequencing was naive CD4+ T cells from blood. The receptors stem from a man aged 30 to 45 with type 1 diabetes.

V and J are TRBV30 and TRBJ2-7, with D maybe TRBD2 (5 bases). The V end lost 4 bases, the J end lost 4 bases, and 8 bases lay between the germline ends. Germline CDR1 GTSNPN, CDR2 SVGIG (reference sequence). This CDR3 has 11 residues. The CDR3 DNA sequence: TGTGCCTGGACTAGCAGGTACGAGCAGTACTTC. This codes for CAWTSRYEQYF.

The rearrangement joins TRBV4-3 to TRBJ1-1; D is uncertain. With 0 bases removed from V and 4 bases from J, the gap between germline ends came to 12 bases. The CDR3 is 15 residues long. Germline assignment: CDR1 LGHNA and CDR2 YSLEER. The CDR3 spells CASSQDDGVGTEAFF. CDR3 nucleotide sequence: TGCGCCAGCAGCCAAGATGACGGGGTCGGCACTGAAGCTTTCTTT.

There are a few counts of this clone. The chain uses TRBV15 and TRBJ2-4; tentatively, D is TRBD1 (6 bases). This CDR3 is built from 16 residues. Trimming pared 1 base from V and 1 base from J, leaving 11 bases between. Germline-derived CDR1 and CDR2 are LNHNV and YYDKDF (reference sequence). The CDR3 protein is CATSRGRGYAKNIQYF. DNA for the CDR3: TGTGCCACCAGCAGAGGCAGGGGCTACGCCAAAAACATTCAGTACTTC.

The chain couples TRBV4-3 to TRBJ1-4; 10 bases fit TRBD1. Germline V gene sequence: CDR1 LGHNA, CDR2 YSLEER. The CDR3 loop spans 15 amino acids. V shed 0 bases and J 5 bases; nucleotides not matched to a gene: 0. The CDR3 DNA reads TGCGCCAGCAGCCAAGAGGGACAGGGGAATGAAAAACTGTTTTTT. Protein sequence: CASSQEGQGNEKLFF.

The CDR3 region is CASSLRTGEFAYEQYF. CDR3 in DNA: TGTGCCAGCAGCCTAAGGACAGGGGAGTTCGCCTACGAGCAGTACTTC. The V gene is TRBV7-2, the J gene TRBJ2-7, with 9 bases matching TRBD1. The CDR3 runs 16 residues. The V gene end was trimmed by 5 bases and the J gene end by 2 bases; junction bases not matched to a gene: 10. The germline V gene encodes CDR1 SGHTA and CDR2 FQGNSA.

The chain links TRBV28 to TRBJ2-1, with 8 bases lining up with TRBD1. Trimming took 6 bases from V and 1 from J; bases not matched to a gene: 20. Germline V lookup: CDR1 MDHEN, CDR2 SYDVKM. CDR3 size: 20 residues. The DNA of the CDR3 is TGTGCCAGCAGGACGCCAGTCCGGGACAGGCTTAGTTTTTCCTACAATGAGCAGTTCTTC. It is translated as CASRTPVRDRLSFSYNEQFF.

The V and J genes are TRBV10-3 and TRBJ2-5; 8 nucleotides agree with TRBD1. V shed 4 bases and J 2 bases; nucleotides not matched to a gene: 3. The germline gives CDR1 ENHRY, CDR2 SYGVKD. CDR3 length equals 14 residues. The CDR3 loop is CAISVRQGQETQYF. CDR3 coding DNA: TGTGCCATCAGTGTTCGACAGGGGCAAGAGACCCAGTACTTC.

The chain uses TRBV7-9 and TRBJ2-3; D is undetermined. Germline CDR1 reads SEHNR; CDR2 reads FQNEAQ (reference sequence). V lost 0 bases, J lost 0 bases, and 10 bases lay in between. The CDR3 totals 16 residues. The chain's CDR3 is CASSLASGSSTDTQYF. The DNA for the CDR3 is TGTGCCAGCAGCTTAGCGTCGGGCTCTAGCACAGATACGCAGTATTTT.

This clone was observed a handful of times. The same CDR3 is also encoded by other DNA sequences in this sample. The chain joins TRBV7-2 to TRBJ2-1; D call uncertain. V shed 1 base and J shed 0 bases, with 7 bases lying between them. Germline V gives CDR1 SGHTA, CDR2 FQGNSA. CDR3 length: 15 residues. The CDR3 here is CASSLELSSYNEQFF. DNA for the CDR3: TGTGCCAGCAGCTTAGAGCTAAGCTCCTACAATGAGCAGTTCTTC. The full variable domain, in which reference TRBV7-2 and TRBJ2-1 provide the parts outside the CDR3, is GAGVSQSPSNKVTEKGKDVELRCDPISGHTALYWYRQSLGQGLEFLIYFQGNSAPDKSGLPSDRFSAERTGGSVSTLTIQRTQQEDSAVYLCASSLELSSYNEQFFGPGTRLTVL.

This sequence joins TRBV14 and TRBJ1-2, with 7 nucleotides matching TRBD1. After removal of 4 bases from V and 9 bases from J, the junction contained 8 bases not matched to a gene. Looked up from germline, CDR1 is SGHDN and CDR2 is FVKESK. This CDR3 region has 13 residues. The CDR3 DNA is TGTGCCAGCAGCCGCCGGGACAGTCAAAGCTACACCTTC. Protein: CASSRRDSQSYTF.

This clone came up a few times. This sample includes further DNA sequences coding for the same CDR3. The rearrangement joins TRBV7-9 to TRBJ2-7; D is ambiguous. CDR3 length: 12 amino acids. V lost 5 bases to trimming and J lost 1 base, with 6 bases between them. CDR1 is SEHNR and CDR2 is FQNEAQ in the germline V gene (reference sequence). The CDR3 nucleotides read TGTGCCAGCAGCCCCCTATCCTACGAGCAGTACTTC. Its translation: CASSPLSYEQYF.

The chain couples TRBV4-3 to TRBJ2-7; D is undetermined. CDR3 size: 14 residues. With 1 base removed from V and 6 bases from J, the gap between germline ends came to 13 bases. Germline V CDR1 and CDR2: LGHNA, YSLEER. Here the CDR3 DNA reads TGCGCCAGCAGCCAAGGATGGTTCAGCTCCGAGCAGTACTTC. This encodes CASSQGWFSSEQYF.